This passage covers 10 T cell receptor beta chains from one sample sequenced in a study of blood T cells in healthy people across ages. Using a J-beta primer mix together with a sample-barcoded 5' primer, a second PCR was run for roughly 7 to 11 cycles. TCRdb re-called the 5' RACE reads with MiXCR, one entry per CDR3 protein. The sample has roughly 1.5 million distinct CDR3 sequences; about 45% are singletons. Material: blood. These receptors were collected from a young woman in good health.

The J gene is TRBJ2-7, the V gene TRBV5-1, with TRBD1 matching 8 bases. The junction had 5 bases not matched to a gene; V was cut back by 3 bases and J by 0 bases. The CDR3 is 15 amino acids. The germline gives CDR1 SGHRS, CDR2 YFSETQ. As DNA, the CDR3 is TGCGCCAGCAGCTACAGGACAGGGATCTCCTACGAGCAGTACTTC. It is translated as CASSYRTGISYEQYF.

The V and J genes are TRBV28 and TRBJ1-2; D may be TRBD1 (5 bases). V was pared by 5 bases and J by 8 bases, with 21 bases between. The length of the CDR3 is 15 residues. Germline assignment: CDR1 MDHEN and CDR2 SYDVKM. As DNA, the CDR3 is TGTGCCAGCAGTCCACCGGGACTTTTCATCCGGGGCTACACCTTC. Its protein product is CASSPPGLFIRGYTF.

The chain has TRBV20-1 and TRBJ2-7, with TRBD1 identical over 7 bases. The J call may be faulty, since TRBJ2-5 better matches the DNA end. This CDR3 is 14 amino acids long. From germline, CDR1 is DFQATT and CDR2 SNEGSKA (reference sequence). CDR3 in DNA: TGCAGTGCTAGATTCAGACAGGGAGTGAAGACCCAGTACTTC. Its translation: CSARFRQGVKTQYF.

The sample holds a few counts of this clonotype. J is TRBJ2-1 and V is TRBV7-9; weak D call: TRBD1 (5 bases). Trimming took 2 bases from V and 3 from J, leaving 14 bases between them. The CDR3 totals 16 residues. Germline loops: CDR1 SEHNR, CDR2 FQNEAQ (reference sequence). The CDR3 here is CASSLIDSSYYNEQFF. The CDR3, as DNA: TGTGCCAGCAGCTTAATTGACAGCTCCTACTACAATGAGCAGTTCTTC.

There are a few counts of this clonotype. The CDR3 region is CSVAVGRGGTDTQYF. Here the CDR3 DNA reads TGCAGCGTTGCCGTCGGCAGAGGGGGAACAGATACGCAGTATTTT. The gene calls are TRBV29-1 and TRBJ2-3; perhaps TRBD1 as D (6 bases). This CDR3 comprises 15 residues. Trimming stripped 4 bases from V and 3 bases from J, with 17 bases between. CDR1 SQVTM and CDR2 ANQGSEA come from the germline V gene.

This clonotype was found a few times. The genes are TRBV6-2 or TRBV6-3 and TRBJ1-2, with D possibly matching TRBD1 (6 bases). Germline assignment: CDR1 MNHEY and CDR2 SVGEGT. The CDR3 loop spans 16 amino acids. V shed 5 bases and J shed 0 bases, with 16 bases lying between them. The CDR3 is CASSTLPGHTNYGYTF. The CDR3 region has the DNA TGTGCCAGCAGTACGCTACCGGGACACACTAACTATGGCTACACCTTC.

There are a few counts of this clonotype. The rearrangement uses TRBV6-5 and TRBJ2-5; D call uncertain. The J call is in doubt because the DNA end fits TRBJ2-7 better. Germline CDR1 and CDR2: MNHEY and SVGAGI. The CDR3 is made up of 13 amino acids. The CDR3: CASSGSRGFEQYF. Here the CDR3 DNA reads TGTGCCAGCAGTGGGTCCCGCGGCTTCGAGCAGTACTTC.

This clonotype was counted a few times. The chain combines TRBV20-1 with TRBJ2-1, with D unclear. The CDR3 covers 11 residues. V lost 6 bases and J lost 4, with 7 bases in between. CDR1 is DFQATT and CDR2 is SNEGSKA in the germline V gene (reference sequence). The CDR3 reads CSAMGYNEQFF. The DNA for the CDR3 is TGCAGTGCGATGGGGTACAATGAGCAGTTCTTC.

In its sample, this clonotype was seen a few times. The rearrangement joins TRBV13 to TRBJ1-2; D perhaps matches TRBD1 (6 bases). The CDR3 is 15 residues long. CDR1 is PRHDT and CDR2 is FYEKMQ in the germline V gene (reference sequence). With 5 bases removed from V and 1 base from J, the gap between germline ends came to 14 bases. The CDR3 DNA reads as TGTGCCAGCAGCCCGGTCGGACAGATTAACTATGGCTACACCTTC. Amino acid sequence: CASSPVGQINYGYTF.

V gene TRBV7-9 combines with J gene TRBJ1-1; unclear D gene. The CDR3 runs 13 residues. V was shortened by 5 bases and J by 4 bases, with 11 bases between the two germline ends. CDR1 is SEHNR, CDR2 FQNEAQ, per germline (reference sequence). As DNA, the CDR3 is TGTGCCAGCAGCGTACTCCCGAGCACTGAAGCTTTCTTT. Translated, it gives CASSVLPSTEAFF.